The 29 T cell receptor beta chains reported below all come from one sample, sequenced in a study of cytomegalovirus exposure and HLA in healthy donors. PCR involved 60 Vbeta and 13 Jbeta primers. The assay was immunoSEQ multiplex PCR, and TCRdb's table has in-frame clones only and misses some. The profile shows 110,000 to 150,000 clones, 9.7% of them singletons. Source material: PBMCs. The receptor source for this set is a middle-aged man in good health and CMV-seronegative.

There are a few counts of this clone. The chain has TRBV2 and TRBJ2-7; D remains unclear. Germline values: CDR1 SNHLY, CDR2 FYNNEI. CDR3 size: 13 residues. V lost 6 bases to trimming and J lost 3 bases, with 12 bases between them. CDR3 nucleotides: TGTGCCAGCAGCGTACAAGTCCTCTACGAGCAGTACTTC. This encodes CASSVQVLYEQYF.

This clone was found a few times. The CDR3 coding sequence is TGTGCCAGCAGCTCCCAGGGTGGGACTGAAGCTTTCTTT. It specifies CASSSQGGTEAFF. The chain joins TRBV7-3 to TRBJ1-1; TRBD1 is a possible D gene (5 bases). Germline-derived CDR1 and CDR2 are SGHTA and FQGTGA. V was shortened by 4 bases and J by 5 bases, with 11 bases between the two germline ends. The CDR3 contains 13 residues.

The table lists this clone with a few counts. The V call is TRBV9, the J call TRBJ2-2; TRBD1 might be the D (5 bases). Trimming cost V 4 bases and J 1 base, with 14 bases left between them. The CDR3 runs to 16 residues. CDR1 is SGDLS, CDR2 YYNGEE, per germline. DNA for the CDR3: TGTGCCAGCAGCCCCGGACATGGCTTGAACACCGGGGAGCTGTTTTTT. This translates into CASSPGHGLNTGELFF.

J is TRBJ1-1 and V is TRBV29-1, with TRBD1 identical over 7 bases. The germline CDR1 and CDR2 sequences are SQVTM and ANQGSEA. CDR3 length: 13 amino acids. J gave up 3 bases and V 7 bases, and 8 bases lay outside the gene matches. CDR3 residues: CSASGGEDTEAFF. The CDR3 region has the DNA TGCAGCGCATCAGGGGGAGAGGACACTGAAGCTTTCTTT.

Only a few counts were recorded for this clone. The J gene is TRBJ2-1, the V gene TRBV2; 11 nucleotides match TRBD2. CDR3 length equals 13 residues. Trimming removed 10 bases from V and 6 bases from J; junction bases left unmatched: 5. Germline V gene data show CDR1 as SNHLY and CDR2 as FYNNEI. CDR3 loop: CATGLAEVNEQFF. CDR3 sequence (DNA): TGTGCCACGGGACTAGCGGAAGTCAATGAGCAGTTCTTC. Full variable domain (missing parts from reference TRBV2 and TRBJ2-1): EPEVTQTPSHQVTQMGQEVILRCVPISNHLYFYWYRQILGQKVEFLVSFYNNEISEKSEIFDDQFSVERPDGSNFTLKIRSTKLEDSAMYFCATGLAEVNEQFFGPGTRLTVL.

The V call is TRBV30, the J call TRBJ1-1; D is undetermined. CDR1 and CDR2 (germline): GTSNPN, SVGIG (reference sequence). The V end lost 0 bases, the J end lost 1 base, and 6 bases lay between the germline ends. The CDR3 is made up of 13 amino acids. CDR3 residues: CAWSVRANTEAFF. DNA for the CDR3: TGTGCCTGGAGTGTACGCGCGAACACTGAAGCTTTCTTT.

The chain links TRBV5-1 to TRBJ2-7; D may be TRBD1 (5 bases). CDR1 SGHRS and CDR2 YFSETQ come from the germline V gene. Trimming removed 6 bases from V and 0 bases from J, with 13 bases in between. This CDR3 region has 14 residues. The CDR3 coding sequence is TGCGCCAGCAACTCCCTGACAGACTCCTACGAGCAGTACTTC. It translates to CASNSLTDSYEQYF.

The chain is built from TRBV28 and TRBJ1-5; TRBD1 is a possible D gene (5 bases). Looked up from germline, CDR1 is MDHEN and CDR2 is SYDVKM. Trimming stripped 6 bases from V and 0 bases from J, with 12 bases between. This CDR3 has 15 amino acids. This CDR3 reads CASRSTEYSNQPQHF. For the CDR3, the DNA is TGTGCCAGCAGATCGACAGAGTATAGCAATCAGCCCCAGCATTTT.

This clone has at least ten counts. V and J are TRBV6-1 and TRBJ1-5; 7 bases fit TRBD1. V dropped 7 bases and J dropped 9; count of bases not matched to a gene: 9. The length of the CDR3 is 13 residues. CDR1 MNHNS and CDR2 SASEGT come from the germline V gene. CDR3 coding DNA: TGTGCCAGCACGCGCAGGGGGGAGTTGCCCCAGCATTTT. Its protein is CASTRRGELPQHF.

This clone has a handful of counts. The J gene is TRBJ1-1, the V gene TRBV5-1; no clear D. Germline V CDR1 and CDR2: SGHRS, YFSETQ. The CDR3 is 15 amino acids. V was shortened by 2 bases and J by 1 base, with 12 bases between the two germline ends. The CDR3 protein is CASSFEQARNTEAFF. The CDR3 bases are TGCGCCAGCAGCTTTGAGCAGGCCCGGAACACTGAAGCTTTCTTT.

This clone turned up a few times. The chain couples TRBV14 to TRBJ1-1, with D perhaps TRBD1 (5 bases). The CDR3 has 14 residues. Trimming removed 0 bases from V and 3 bases from J, with 8 bases in between. Germline loops: CDR1 SGHDN, CDR2 FVKESK. The CDR3, as DNA: TGTGCCAGCAGCCAAGAGGGGGGGGACACTGAAGCTTTCTTT. This gives the protein CASSQEGGDTEAFF.

This clone was counted only a few times. The chain links TRBV10-1 to TRBJ1-1; D perhaps matches TRBD1 (6 bases). The germline V gene has CDR1 WNHNN and CDR2 SYGVQD (reference sequence). Between the trimmed V and J ends, which lost 6 bases and 4 bases, there was a span of 15 bases. This CDR3 has 14 amino acids. CDR3: CASSQTGPGTEAFF. For the CDR3, the DNA is TGCGCCAGCAGCCAAACAGGGCCGGGCACTGAAGCTTTCTTT.

Only a few counts were recorded for this clone. The V and J genes are TRBV2 and TRBJ2-1; tentatively, D is TRBD1 (6 bases). The CDR3 runs 15 residues. Germline values: CDR1 SNHLY, CDR2 FYNNEI. Trimming shortened V by 6 bases and J by 3 bases, and 15 bases separated the two germline ends. Here the CDR3 DNA reads TGTGCCAGCAGCCCCGACCTCAGGGGCTACAATGAGCAGTTCTTC. This encodes CASSPDLRGYNEQFF.

This clone has a handful of counts. The chain is built from TRBV30 and TRBJ1-5; D may be TRBD1 (6 bases). The CDR3 spans 14 residues. Germline V gene lookup returns CDR1 GTSNPN and CDR2 SVGIG (reference sequence). Trimming left V 0 bases short and J 3 bases short, with 9 bases between. CDR3 residues: CAWSVGGVNQPQHF. CDR3 sequence (DNA): TGTGCCTGGAGTGTAGGGGGGGTCAATCAGCCCCAGCATTTT.

The rearrangement links TRBV5-4 to TRBJ2-5; D gene ambiguous. The length of the CDR3 is 13 residues. Trimming pared 4 bases from V and 4 bases from J, leaving 11 bases between. CDR1 and CDR2 from the germline V gene are SGHNT and YYREEE (reference sequence). The CDR3 loop reads CASSLAGSETQYF. The CDR3 nucleotides are TGTGCCAGCAGCCTTGCCGGGTCAGAGACCCAGTACTTC.

The rearrangement links TRBV10-2 to TRBJ2-2; TRBD2 agrees at 8 bases. This CDR3 is 17 amino acids long. The V and J ends lost 0 bases and 7 bases, in that order; junction bases with no gene match: 10. Germline V CDR1 and CDR2: WSHSY, SAAADI. The CDR3 here is CASSESVAGSRVGELFF. CDR3 in DNA: TGCGCCAGCAGTGAGTCGGTAGCGGGATCAAGAGTCGGGGAGCTGTTTTTT.

The table lists this clone with a few counts. The CDR3 coding sequence is TGCGCCAGCAGCTTAATGTCTAGCGGGAGATACAATGAGCAGTTCTTC. It translates to CASSLMSSGRYNEQFF. The chain carries TRBV5-1 and TRBJ2-1, with 10 bases identical to TRBD2. V trimming: 2 bases; J trimming: 4 bases; junction bases outside the gene matches: 6. Germline V gene sequence: CDR1 SGHRS, CDR2 YFSETQ. CDR3 length equals 16 residues.

On this clone: This is likely a read error, given that the CDR3 carries no conserved phenylalanine or tryptophan at its end. V gene TRBV30 combines with J gene TRBJ2-7, with 10 bases identical to TRBD2. With V trimmed by 5 bases and J by 4 bases, 11 bases remained unmatched. In germline, CDR1 is GTSNPN, CDR2 SVGIG (reference sequence). The CDR3 consists of 15 residues. Written as DNA, the CDR3 is TGTGCCTGGTCTCTAGCGGGAGTAAGGGGTTACGAGCAGTACCTC. Its protein product is CAWSLAGVRGYEQYL.

V usage is TRBV6-5 and J usage is TRBJ2-3; TRBD2 matches 11 bases. CDR3 size: 16 residues. The ends lost 4 bases at V and 6 bases at J; junction bases unmatched: 9. Germline CDR1 is MNHEY and CDR2 is SVGAGI. The CDR3 DNA is TGTGCCAGCAGTTTTCGACTAGCGGGGACGGGCGATACGCAGTATTTT. Its protein is CASSFRLAGTGDTQYF.

The chain carries TRBV11-2 and TRBJ1-6, with D maybe TRBD1 (6 bases). Trimming stripped 1 base from V and 6 bases from J, with 10 bases between. CDR1 is SGHAT, CDR2 FQNNGV, per germline. There are 15 residues in the CDR3. CDR3 bases: TGTGCCAGCAGCTTAGCGGGACAACCTAATTCACCCCTCCACTTT. Translating it yields CASSLAGQPNSPLHF. Drawing the rest from reference TRBV11-2 and TRBJ1-6, the complete variable domain is EAGVAQSPRYKIIEKRQSVAFWCNPISGHATLYWYQQILGQGPKLLIQFQNNGVVDDSQLPKDRFSAERLKGVDSTLKIQPAKLEDSAVYLCASSLAGQPNSPLHFGNGTRLTVT.

In this sample, this clone turned up a few times. The chain uses TRBV20-1 and TRBJ2-7; TRBD2 is a possible D gene (6 bases). The ends were cut back, 5 bases at V and 6 bases at J, with 11 bases in the middle. The CDR3 contains 11 residues. CDR1 is DFQATT and CDR2 is SNEGSKA in the germline V gene (reference sequence). The CDR3 sequence: CSAPRGGEQYF. The CDR3 coding sequence is TGCAGTGCTCCCCGGGGAGGCGAGCAGTACTTC.

This clone has ten or more counts. CDR3 protein: CASSLEGRGTETQYF. In DNA form, the CDR3 reads TGCGCCAGCAGCTTGGAAGGGCGGGGTACGGAGACCCAGTACTTC. The chain combines TRBV5-1 with TRBJ2-5; TRBD2 might be the D (6 bases). Trimming removed 0 bases at V and 5 bases at J, with 14 bases between. The CDR3 covers 15 residues. Germline CDR1 SGHRS, CDR2 YFSETQ.

This clone occurred a few times. The CDR3 region has the DNA TGTGCCAGCAGGCAAGGGGGAGGGGGGTACGAGCAGTACTTC. It codes for CASRQGGGGYEQYF. The V call is TRBV5-6, the J call TRBJ2-7; weak D call: TRBD2 (7 bases). Germline V gives CDR1 SGHDT, CDR2 YYEEEE. V was shortened by 5 bases and J by 4 bases, with 16 bases between the two germline ends. CDR3 size: 14 residues.

Remarks on this clone: The junction departs from germline at one end; a sequencing error may be responsible. The rearrangement links TRBV5-1 to TRBJ2-5; TRBD2 matches at 11 bases. This CDR3 has 15 amino acids. Germline assignment: CDR1 SGHRS and CDR2 YFSETQ. CDR3 coding DNA: TGCGCCAGCAGCAGTAGCGGGGGGGCGCAAGGGACCCAGTACTTC. It specifies CASSSSGGAQGTQYF.

The genes are TRBV19 and TRBJ1-1; TRBD1 is a possible D gene (6 bases). V lost 4 bases, J lost 7 bases, and 13 bases lay in between. CDR3 length: 13 residues. Germline V gene data show CDR1 as LNHDA and CDR2 as SQIVND (reference sequence). The CDR3 loop reads CASSTDRSYEAFF. CDR3 DNA sequence: TGTGCCAGTAGTACTGACAGGAGTTATGAAGCTTTCTTT.

This chain connects TRBV5-1 to TRBJ2-1; a possible D gene is TRBD1 (6 bases). This CDR3 has 15 amino acids. The V and J ends lost 0 bases and 5 bases respectively, with 12 bases between them. CDR1 SGHRS and CDR2 YFSETQ come from the germline V gene. CDR3 sequence reads: CASSLAGDDNNEQFF. CDR3 DNA: TGCGCCAGCAGCTTGGCAGGGGATGATAACAATGAGCAGTTCTTC.

This clone was detected only a few times. V and J are TRBV7-2 and TRBJ1-1, with D possibly TRBD1 on 6 matching bases. This CDR3 is built from 15 residues. Germline V gene data show CDR1 as SGHTA and CDR2 as FQGNSA. Trimming pared 1 base from V and 3 bases from J, leaving 12 bases between. CDR3 sequence reads: CASSLDRVSYTEAFF. The CDR3 DNA sequence: TGTGCCAGCAGCTTAGACAGGGTCAGTTACACTGAAGCTTTCTTT.

This clone has a handful of counts. The chain combines TRBV6-5 with TRBJ2-7; no definite D call. Germline CDR1 reads MNHEY; CDR2 reads SVGAGI. V was shortened by 5 bases and J by 3 bases, with 11 bases between the two germline ends. The CDR3 totals 13 residues. The CDR3 DNA reads as TGTGCCAGCAGTCGCGTAGCTAGCTACGAGCAGTACTTC. Translating gives CASSRVASYEQYF.

This clone was observed a handful of times. The genes are TRBV7-3 and TRBJ1-1; unclear D gene. The length of the CDR3 is 14 residues. V shed 2 bases and J shed 7 bases, with 14 bases lying between them. Germline values: CDR1 SGHTA, CDR2 FQGTGA. The CDR3 sequence: CASSLVPGFGEAFF. Here the CDR3 DNA reads TGTGCCAGCAGCTTAGTACCCGGGTTCGGTGAAGCTTTCTTT.